These T cell receptor beta chains were read from a single sample in a study of T cells after yellow fever vaccination. TCRdb recomputed calls from the 5' RACE reads with MiXCR, one row per CDR3 protein. The table includes a few hundred thousand distinct CDR3 sequences, 4.1% detected once. Sequenced here: PBMCs, sampled 5 days after the yellow fever booster vaccination. These receptors were obtained from a man between 18 and 29 years old who received the YFV17D yellow fever vaccine. Both conserved end residues are part of each CDR3. Fields, in order: CDR3 protein, J gene, V gene.

CDR3 protein: CSAREEGLYGYTF; J gene: TRBJ1-2; V gene: TRBV20-1
CDR3 protein: CAISDTGKTGNTIYF; J gene: TRBJ1-3; V gene: TRBV10-3
CDR3 protein: CASSPSLQGAEGANVLTF; J gene: TRBJ2-6; V gene: TRBV7-2
CDR3 protein: CASSYQTGPSTNEKLFF; J gene: TRBJ1-4; V gene: TRBV6-6
CDR3 protein: CASSVRNTIYF; J gene: TRBJ1-3; V gene: TRBV2
CDR3 protein: CAISVTRAPIQNTGELFF; J gene: TRBJ2-2; V gene: TRBV10-3
CDR3 protein: CASSPGTSGARVGQWEQFF; J gene: TRBJ2-1; V gene: TRBV27
CDR3 protein: CASSLVSSPKVAQYF; J gene: TRBJ2-5; V gene: TRBV7-2
CDR3 protein: CASSEPTGTGTHGYTF; J gene: TRBJ1-2; V gene: TRBV10-2
CDR3 protein: CSAPAVAGQGFQETQYF; J gene: TRBJ2-5; V gene: TRBV20-1
CDR3 protein: CASSSSPYEQYF; J gene: TRBJ2-7; V gene: TRBV6-6
CDR3 protein: CATSREEGTEAFF; J gene: TRBJ1-1; V gene: TRBV15
CDR3 protein: CASSYPLMGHDYGYTF; J gene: TRBJ1-2; V gene: TRBV6-2/TRBV6-3
CDR3 protein: CASSSMTDQETQYF; J gene: TRBJ2-5; V gene: TRBV11-2
CDR3 protein: CASTWAGPYNEQFF; J gene: TRBJ2-1; V gene: TRBV12-3/TRBV12-4
CDR3 protein: CASSLVLAGKGETQYF; J gene: TRBJ2-5; V gene: TRBV5-1
CDR3 protein: CASSSSFRLDRGPPNEQFF; J gene: TRBJ2-1; V gene: TRBV5-4
CDR3 protein: CASSYSKYAATYGNEQFF; J gene: TRBJ2-1; V gene: TRBV6-5
CDR3 protein: CASSIDRAVMNTEAFF; J gene: TRBJ1-1; V gene: TRBV19
CDR3 protein: CASSTLRQGYYGYTF; J gene: TRBJ1-2; V gene: TRBV19
CDR3 protein: CASSLVGGAGELFF; J gene: TRBJ2-2; V gene: TRBV7-2
CDR3 protein: CASSRTGTSGGETQYF; J gene: TRBJ2-5; V gene: TRBV12-3/TRBV12-4
CDR3 protein: CSVLGQANSNNEQFF; J gene: TRBJ2-1; V gene: TRBV29-1
CDR3 protein: CASSQERINSYNEQFF; J gene: TRBJ2-1; V gene: TRBV4-3
CDR3 protein: CASRSGTGRYGYTF; J gene: TRBJ1-2; V gene: TRBV5-1
CDR3 protein: CASSLAFGGRGSDTQYF; J gene: TRBJ2-3; V gene: TRBV11-1
CDR3 protein: CASSWGGQGQPQHF; J gene: TRBJ1-5; V gene: TRBV5-1
CDR3 protein: CASSPLDAGELFF; J gene: TRBJ2-2; V gene: TRBV27
CDR3 protein: CASSQDPGTSTNEKLFF; J gene: TRBJ1-4; V gene: TRBV4-2
CDR3 protein: CASSPRSEVGEKLFF; J gene: TRBJ1-4; V gene: TRBV4-1
CDR3 protein: CASSPPGNQPQYF; J gene: .; V gene: TRBV28
CDR3 protein: CASSIEDNQWGSDSPLHF; J gene: TRBJ1-6; V gene: TRBV19
CDR3 protein: CASSPAGGNTGELFF; J gene: TRBJ2-2; V gene: TRBV18
CDR3 protein: CASSLGHSGFQETQYF; J gene: TRBJ2-5; V gene: TRBV5-1
CDR3 protein: CASSDRQGSRTEAFF; J gene: TRBJ1-1; V gene: TRBV6-2/TRBV6-3
CDR3 protein: CATRGQDTEAFF; J gene: TRBJ1-1; V gene: TRBV10-3
CDR3 protein: CSARDGGWYQETQYF; J gene: TRBJ2-5; V gene: TRBV20-1
CDR3 protein: CASTLAGGLTGELFF; J gene: TRBJ2-2; V gene: TRBV12-3/TRBV12-4
CDR3 protein: CASSYSGRGYNEQFF; J gene: TRBJ2-1; V gene: TRBV6-6
CDR3 protein: CASSDPGVNQPQHF; J gene: TRBJ1-5; V gene: TRBV2
CDR3 protein: CASRPIAGGFTYNEQFF; J gene: TRBJ2-1; V gene: TRBV6-2/TRBV6-3
CDR3 protein: CASSSDRGDYGYTF; J gene: TRBJ1-2; V gene: TRBV6-5
CDR3 protein: CASSTPLAGGPADTQYF; J gene: TRBJ2-3; V gene: TRBV9